The 8 T cell receptor beta chains listed next were all sequenced from one sample in a study of response to subunit inactivated influenza vaccine. TCRdb reprocessed the RT-PCR reads with MiXCR, giving one entry per CDR3 protein. The repertoire consists of fewer than 550,000 distinct CDR3 sequences, with around 25% occurring once and the leading ten covering over 1.5%. Sequenced here: CD4+ T cells sorted from PBMCs, sampled about 5 days after vaccination. These TCRs come from a man aged 50 to 60 who received an inactivated influenza vaccine.

J is TRBJ2-1 and V is TRBV20-1, with a tentative D call TRBD1 (5 bases). V lost 6 bases and J lost 8, with 20 bases in between. The germline V gene encodes CDR1 DFQATT and CDR2 SNEGSKA (reference sequence). There are 14 residues in the CDR3. The chain's CDR3 is CSAGASLGRDEQFF. DNA for the CDR3: TGCAGTGCAGGGGCAAGCCTAGGGCGCGATGAGCAGTTCTTC.

This clonotype was recorded once. The chain recombines TRBV7-9 with TRBJ2-1; D remains unclear. V dropped 6 bases and J dropped 4 bases, with 13 bases sitting between them. CDR1 and CDR2 (germline): SEHNR, FQNEAQ (reference sequence). The CDR3 has 14 amino acids. The CDR3 DNA follows: TGTGCCAGCAGTACGAAATGGGAATACAATGAGCAGTTCTTC. Translation: CASSTKWEYNEQFF.

The genes are TRBV3-1 and TRBJ1-4; no firm D call. Germline V lookup: CDR1 LGHDT, CDR2 YNNKEL (reference sequence). CDR3 length equals 16 residues. V dropped 4 bases and J dropped 0 bases, with 12 bases sitting between them. DNA for the CDR3: TGTGCCAGCAGCCTACCCTCCCATGCAACTAATGAAAAACTGTTTTTT. This translates into CASSLPSHATNEKLFF.

CDR3 loop: CASSLVLGSKAETQYF. DNA for the CDR3: TGTGCCAGCAGCTTAGTTCTCGGGAGTAAGGCAGAGACCCAGTACTTC. The chain couples TRBV7-6 to TRBJ2-5; perhaps TRBD2 as D (6 bases). V shed 1 base and J shed 4 bases, with 16 bases lying between them. The germline V gene has CDR1 SGHVS and CDR2 FNYEAQ. The CDR3 consists of 16 residues.

The sample holds a few counts of this clonotype. The chain employs TRBV29-1 and TRBJ1-1, with D possibly being TRBD1 (6 bases). V was clipped by 4 bases and J by 0 bases, with 9 bases between them. CDR1 SQVTM and CDR2 ANQGSEA come from the germline V gene. The CDR3 runs to 13 residues. In nucleotides, the CDR3 is TGCAGCGTTGTAAGGGACATGAACACTGAAGCTTTCTTT. As protein: CSVVRDMNTEAFF.

This clonotype was seen only a few times. The chain employs TRBV20-1 and TRBJ1-5; D may be TRBD1 (6 bases). This CDR3 spans 14 amino acids. The V and J ends lost 6 bases and 6 bases respectively, with 18 bases between them. Germline assignment: CDR1 DFQATT and CDR2 SNEGSKA (reference sequence). The CDR3 loop is CSATRRGGGQPQHF. CDR3 in DNA: TGCAGTGCGACCCGAAGGGGGGGAGGTCAGCCCCAGCATTTT.

This clonotype has only a few counts. The V and J genes are TRBV6-5 and TRBJ1-6; 9 nucleotides match TRBD1. Trimming removed 2 bases from V and 9 bases from J; junction bases left unmatched: 8. Germline values: CDR1 MNHEY, CDR2 SVGAGI. This CDR3 is 16 amino acids long. DNA for the CDR3: TGTGCCAGCAGTTACGGTCGGACAGGGGTCCTTTCACCCCTCCACTTT. Translation gives CASSYGRTGVLSPLHF.

The rearrangement joins TRBV20-1 to TRBJ1-6; 8 bases are shared with TRBD1. The V gene end was trimmed by 2 bases and the J gene end by 8 bases; junction bases not matched to a gene: 5. Per the germline V gene, CDR1 is DFQATT and CDR2 is SNEGSKA (reference sequence). The CDR3 sequence is 14 residues long. CDR3 sequence reads: CSARQGATDSPLHF. The CDR3 DNA reads TGCAGTGCTAGACAGGGGGCGACGGATTCACCCCTCCACTTT.